This T cell receptor (beta chain) is from a study of control samples from healthy donors and cancer patients. The CDR3 runs to 16 residues. The V end was cut by 7 bases, the J end by 0 bases, with 16 bases between. Looked up from germline, CDR1 is LNHDA and CDR2 is SQIVND (reference sequence). Generated by immunoSEQ multiplex PCR, the TCRdb table keeps only in-frame clones and is missing some. The sample lists 100,000 or so clones; around 89% were seen once. The sequence was obtained from a man aged 30 to 39 in good health. Sequencing was performed on blood. This rearrangement joins TRBV19 to TRBJ1-5; D is unresolved. Here the CDR3 reads CASTRHTEGSNQPQHF. CDR3 coding DNA: TGTGCCAGTACCCGTCACACCGAAGGTAGCAATCAGCCCCAGCATTTT. The entire variable domain, with the rest obtained from reference TRBV19 and TRBJ1-5, is as follows: DGGITQSPKYLFRKEGQNVTLSCEQNLNHDAMYWYRQDPGQGLRLIYYSQIVNDFQKGDIAEGYSVSREKKESFPLTVTSAQKNPTAFYLCASTRHTEGSNQPQHFGDGTRLSIL.